This is a list of T cell receptor beta chains from one sample in a study of blood T cell repertoires in COVID-19. Produced via immunoSEQ multiplex PCR; TCRdb's table is partial and in-frame only. Among hundreds of thousands of clones listed, roughly 89% were seen once. Sequences were obtained from peripheral blood. The receptors shown here come from a man aged 18 to 29 with COVID-19, enrolled during active disease. The CDR3 runs from the conserved cysteine through the conserved F or W. A D gene is named only where the DNA matches it firmly. Not all rows give a size; the values are once, few, many and, for expanded clones, a class.

d_call: -; v_call: TRBV5-8; clone_size: -; j_call: TRBJ2-7; cdr3_nt: TGTGCCAGCAGCTTTTCGGGGATGTTAGACCCCTACGAGCAGTACTTC; cdr3_aa: CASSFSGMLDPYEQYF
d_call: -; v_call: TRBV24-1; clone_size: -; j_call: TRBJ2-5; cdr3_nt: TGTGCCACCAGTGATGGGGGTAGCGGAGCGTACCAAGAGACCCAGTACTTC; cdr3_aa: CATSDGGSGAYQETQYF
d_call: TRBD2; v_call: TRBV14; clone_size: -; j_call: TRBJ2-7; cdr3_nt: TGTGCCAGCAGAATTAGCGGGGGACCCTACGAGCAGTACTTC; cdr3_aa: CASRISGGPYEQYF
d_call: -; v_call: TRBV27; clone_size: -; j_call: TRBJ1-2; cdr3_nt: TGTGCCAGCAGTTTGGGGCCCCCAGGGGCAGGATATGGCTACACCTTC; cdr3_aa: CASSLGPPGAGYGYTF
d_call: TRBD2; v_call: TRBV4-2; clone_size: -; j_call: TRBJ2-7; cdr3_nt: TGTGCCAGCAGCCAAGATGTAGCGGGATTTCCCTACGAGCAGTACTTC; cdr3_aa: CASSQDVAGFPYEQYF
d_call: TRBD1; v_call: TRBV28; clone_size: -; j_call: TRBJ1-2; cdr3_nt: TGTGCCAGCAGTCCCCAGGACAGGTCGGGGTATGGCTACACCTTC; cdr3_aa: CASSPQDRSGYGYTF
d_call: -; v_call: TRBV28; clone_size: -; j_call: TRBJ1-2; cdr3_nt: TGTGCCAGCACGGACAGAAGACATGGCTACACCTTC; cdr3_aa: CASTDRRHGYTF
d_call: -; v_call: TRBV5-5; clone_size: -; j_call: TRBJ2-1; cdr3_nt: TGTGCCAGCAGCCACAACAGTCACAATGAGCAGTTCTTC; cdr3_aa: CASSHNSHNEQFF
d_call: -; v_call: TRBV30; clone_size: -; j_call: TRBJ2-7; cdr3_nt: TGTGCCTGGAACACAGGGTCCCACTGGCAGTACTTC; cdr3_aa: CAWNTGSHWQYF
d_call: -; v_call: TRBV7-9; clone_size: -; j_call: TRBJ1-1; cdr3_nt: TGTGCCAGCAGCTTAGGGCAGGGGATGGTAGGCACTGAAGCTTTCTTT; cdr3_aa: CASSLGQGMVGTEAFF
d_call: TRBD2; v_call: TRBV18; clone_size: -; j_call: TRBJ2-5; cdr3_nt: TGTGCCAGCTCACCGAGACTAGCGGGGGAAGAGACCCAGTACTTC; cdr3_aa: CASSPRLAGEETQYF
d_call: TRBD2; v_call: TRBV7-3; clone_size: -; j_call: TRBJ2-7; cdr3_nt: TGTGCCAGCAGCCCACTAGCGGGGAAGGGCGAGCAGTACTTC; cdr3_aa: CASSPLAGKGEQYF
d_call: TRBD2; v_call: TRBV3-1/TRBV3-2; clone_size: -; j_call: TRBJ2-2; cdr3_nt: TGTGCCAGCAGCCAAGTGGCTCCGGGACTAGCGGGCACCGGGGAGCTGTTTTTT; cdr3_aa: CASSQVAPGLAGTGELFF
d_call: -; v_call: TRBV5-8; clone_size: -; j_call: TRBJ1-6; cdr3_nt: TGTGCCAGCAGCTTGGTCGCAGGGGCTCGGTTTAACTATAATTCACCCCTCCACTTT; cdr3_aa: CASSLVAGARFNYNSPLHF
d_call: -; v_call: TRBV19; clone_size: -; j_call: TRBJ2-7; cdr3_nt: TGTGCCAGTAGCTCCATTAAAACAGGGTCCCCCTACGAGCAGTACTTC; cdr3_aa: CASSSIKTGSPYEQYF
d_call: TRBD1; v_call: TRBV20-1; clone_size: -; j_call: TRBJ1-1; cdr3_nt: TGCAGTGCCCGGACAGGGACTGAAGCTTTCTTT; cdr3_aa: CSARTGTEAFF
d_call: -; v_call: TRBV4-1; clone_size: -; j_call: TRBJ2-3; cdr3_nt: TGCGCCAGCAGCCAAGAAAGGAGCGCAGATACGCAGTATTTT; cdr3_aa: CASSQERSADTQYF
d_call: TRBD2; v_call: TRBV28; clone_size: -; j_call: TRBJ2-5; cdr3_nt: TGTGCCAGCAGTTTCGGGGGACTAGCCGGGGAGACCCAGTACTTC; cdr3_aa: CASSFGGLAGETQYF
d_call: TRBD2; v_call: TRBV5-4; clone_size: -; j_call: TRBJ2-3; cdr3_nt: TGTGCCAGCAGCTTTAGCGGGAGGGCCACAGATACGCAGTATTTT; cdr3_aa: CASSFSGRATDTQYF
d_call: -; v_call: TRBV6-1; clone_size: -; j_call: TRBJ1-1; cdr3_nt: TGTGCCAGCAGTGAAAGGGGTATGAACACTGAAGCTTTCTTT; cdr3_aa: CASSERGMNTEAFF
d_call: TRBD1; v_call: TRBV7-9; clone_size: -; j_call: TRBJ2-7; cdr3_nt: TGTGCCAGCAGCATAGGACAGGGACTCTACGAGCAGTACTTC; cdr3_aa: CASSIGQGLYEQYF
d_call: -; v_call: TRBV27; clone_size: -; j_call: TRBJ1-1; cdr3_nt: TGTGCCAGCAGTTTTTTCGGGAACACTGAAGCTTTCTTT; cdr3_aa: CASSFFGNTEAFF
d_call: -; v_call: TRBV19; clone_size: -; j_call: TRBJ2-1; cdr3_nt: TGTGCCAGTAGTATGGGCACCCACAATGAGCAGTTCTTC; cdr3_aa: CASSMGTHNEQFF
d_call: -; v_call: TRBV5-8; clone_size: -; j_call: TRBJ1-1; cdr3_nt: TGTGCCAGCAGCCGACAGGAGAACACTGAAGCTTTCTTT; cdr3_aa: CASSRQENTEAFF
d_call: TRBD2; v_call: TRBV11-2; clone_size: -; j_call: TRBJ2-5; cdr3_nt: TGTGCCAGCAGAGGGACTACGTACCAAGAGACCCAGTACTTC; cdr3_aa: CASRGTTYQETQYF
d_call: TRBD1; v_call: TRBV4-1; clone_size: -; j_call: TRBJ1-5; cdr3_nt: TGCGCCAGCAGCCAGGCAGACAGGGGGCCTCAGCCCCAGCATTTT; cdr3_aa: CASSQADRGPQPQHF
d_call: -; v_call: TRBV2; clone_size: -; j_call: TRBJ2-3; cdr3_nt: TGTGCCAGCAGCCCGGGGGCAGATACGCAGTATTTT; cdr3_aa: CASSPGADTQYF
d_call: -; v_call: TRBV7-8; clone_size: -; j_call: TRBJ2-5; cdr3_nt: TGTGCCAGCAGCTTGGGTTTTCAGGGGGGGACCCAGTACTTC; cdr3_aa: CASSLGFQGGTQYF
d_call: -; v_call: TRBV2; clone_size: -; j_call: TRBJ2-2; cdr3_nt: TGTGCCAGCAAACTACGGGAGAGAGACACCGGGGAGCTGTTTTTT; cdr3_aa: CASKLRERDTGELFF
d_call: TRBD2; v_call: TRBV12-3/TRBV12-4; clone_size: -; j_call: TRBJ2-3; cdr3_nt: TGTGCCAGCAGACTAGCGGGCACAGATACGCAGTATTTT; cdr3_aa: CASRLAGTDTQYF
d_call: -; v_call: TRBV5-6; clone_size: -; j_call: TRBJ1-2; cdr3_nt: TGTGCCAGCAGCTTCAGGTTGGGTGGCTACACCTTC; cdr3_aa: CASSFRLGGYTF
d_call: -; v_call: TRBV7-9; clone_size: -; j_call: TRBJ2-1; cdr3_nt: TGTGCCAGCAGCTTAGATCAGGGAAGGTCCCATGAGCAGTTCTTC; cdr3_aa: CASSLDQGRSHEQFF
d_call: TRBD1; v_call: TRBV7-2; clone_size: -; j_call: TRBJ2-2; cdr3_nt: TGTGCCAGCAGCTTAGTCGGCAGGGGGACGAACAACGGGGAGCTGTTTTTT; cdr3_aa: CASSLVGRGTNNGELFF
d_call: -; v_call: TRBV21-1; clone_size: -; j_call: TRBJ2-7; cdr3_nt: TGTGCCAGCAGCACCGAGAGGGGGACCGGCTCCTACGAGCAGTACTTC; cdr3_aa: CASSTERGTGSYEQYF
d_call: -; v_call: TRBV3-1/TRBV3-2; clone_size: -; j_call: TRBJ2-1; cdr3_nt: TGTGCCAGCAGCCAAGATAGTTCGTATCGCGATGAGCAGTTCTTC; cdr3_aa: CASSQDSSYRDEQFF
d_call: -; v_call: TRBV13; clone_size: -; j_call: TRBJ2-5; cdr3_nt: TGTGCCAGCAGCCCTTCGGGGACCCAGTACTTC; cdr3_aa: CASSPSGTQYF
d_call: TRBD1; v_call: TRBV6-6; clone_size: -; j_call: TRBJ1-1; cdr3_nt: TGTGCCAGCAGACCAGGGGGGACTGAAGCTTTCTTT; cdr3_aa: CASRPGGTEAFF
d_call: -; v_call: TRBV19; clone_size: -; j_call: TRBJ2-2; cdr3_nt: TGTGCCAGTAGTGCGGTCACGAACACCGGGGAGCTGTTTTTT; cdr3_aa: CASSAVTNTGELFF
d_call: TRBD2; v_call: TRBV5-4; clone_size: -; j_call: TRBJ2-3; cdr3_nt: TGTGCCAGCAGCTTTAGCGGGAGTCAGGATGATACGCAGTATTTT; cdr3_aa: CASSFSGSQDDTQYF
d_call: TRBD1; v_call: TRBV27; clone_size: -; j_call: TRBJ2-2; cdr3_nt: TGTGCCAGCAGTTGGACAGGGAACACCGGGGAGCTGTTTTTT; cdr3_aa: CASSWTGNTGELFF
d_call: -; v_call: TRBV11-3; clone_size: -; j_call: TRBJ2-7; cdr3_nt: TGTGCCAGCAGCTTGAGCACCTCCTACGAGCAGTACTTC; cdr3_aa: CASSLSTSYEQYF
d_call: -; v_call: TRBV18; clone_size: -; j_call: TRBJ1-5; cdr3_nt: TGTGCCAGCTCACCACCGAACAGGCGGGGGAGCAATCAGCCCCAGCATTTT; cdr3_aa: CASSPPNRRGSNQPQHF
d_call: TRBD1; v_call: TRBV6-6; clone_size: -; j_call: TRBJ2-7; cdr3_nt: TGTGCCAGCAGTTACTCACCGGACAGGCCCTACGAGCAGTACTTC; cdr3_aa: CASSYSPDRPYEQYF
d_call: -; v_call: TRBV19; clone_size: -; j_call: TRBJ1-1; cdr3_nt: TGTGCCAGTAGTTTGTCGGGGTACACTGAAGCTTTCTTT; cdr3_aa: CASSLSGYTEAFF
d_call: TRBD2; v_call: TRBV5-1; clone_size: -; j_call: TRBJ2-1; cdr3_nt: TGCGCCAGCAGCTCTACTAGCGGGAGGGCAAGTGAGCAGTTCTTC; cdr3_aa: CASSSTSGRASEQFF
d_call: TRBD2; v_call: TRBV3-1/TRBV3-2; clone_size: -; j_call: TRBJ2-1; cdr3_nt: TGTGCCAGCAGCCAAGAACGGAGCGGGAGACGTGAGCAGTTCTTC; cdr3_aa: CASSQERSGRREQFF
d_call: -; v_call: TRBV27; clone_size: -; j_call: TRBJ2-4; cdr3_nt: TGTGCCAGCAGAAAACAGGGGACTGGAAACATTCAGTACTTC; cdr3_aa: CASRKQGTGNIQYF
d_call: -; v_call: TRBV13; clone_size: -; j_call: TRBJ2-5; cdr3_nt: TGTGCCACCCGCAACGAGGATCTATTCCATCAAGAGACCCAGTACTTC; cdr3_aa: CATRNEDLFHQETQYF
d_call: -; v_call: TRBV5-1; clone_size: -; j_call: TRBJ2-7; cdr3_nt: TGCGCCAGCAGCTTGGTGCAGGTAGACTACGAGCAGTACTTC; cdr3_aa: CASSLVQVDYEQYF
d_call: TRBD1; v_call: TRBV3-1/TRBV3-2; clone_size: -; j_call: TRBJ2-7; cdr3_nt: TGTGCCAGCAGCCAAGAAGGGACAGGAGGTTACGAGCAGTACTTC; cdr3_aa: CASSQEGTGGYEQYF
d_call: TRBD2; v_call: TRBV30; clone_size: -; j_call: TRBJ2-1; cdr3_nt: TGTGCCTGGAGTGTAGGGTTAGCGGGCAATGAGCAGTTCTTC; cdr3_aa: CAWSVGLAGNEQFF
d_call: -; v_call: TRBV6-6; clone_size: -; j_call: TRBJ2-7; cdr3_nt: TGTGCCAGCAGCGGACTTTCCTACTACGAGCAGTACTTC; cdr3_aa: CASSGLSYYEQYF
d_call: -; v_call: TRBV24-1; clone_size: few; j_call: TRBJ1-5; cdr3_nt: TGTGCCACCAGTGATCCTCGACAGAACAATCAGCCCCAGCATTTT; cdr3_aa: CATSDPRQNNQPQHF
d_call: TRBD1; v_call: TRBV5-1; clone_size: -; j_call: TRBJ1-6; cdr3_nt: TGCGCCAGCAGCCAGGGTGACAGGGGGAATTCACCCCTCCACTTT; cdr3_aa: CASSQGDRGNSPLHF
d_call: TRBD2; v_call: TRBV23-1; clone_size: -; j_call: TRBJ2-2; cdr3_nt: TGCGCCAGCAGTCTGACGGGACTAGCGGTTTCGCTAAACACCGGGGAGCTGTTTTTT; cdr3_aa: CASSLTGLAVSLNTGELFF
d_call: -; v_call: TRBV13; clone_size: -; j_call: TRBJ1-6; cdr3_nt: TGTGCCAGCAGCTTAGGGGTCGGGTCACCCCTCCACTTT; cdr3_aa: CASSLGVGSPLHF
d_call: -; v_call: TRBV5-4; clone_size: -; j_call: TRBJ1-3; cdr3_nt: TGTGCCAGCAGCTTGGCCCCGGCAGGCGTGGGAAACACCATATATTTT; cdr3_aa: CASSLAPAGVGNTIYF
d_call: -; v_call: TRBV7-8; clone_size: -; j_call: TRBJ1-5; cdr3_nt: TGTGCCAGCAGCTTGGCCCGACTCGGCAATCAGCCCCAGCATTTT; cdr3_aa: CASSLARLGNQPQHF
d_call: -; v_call: TRBV28; clone_size: -; j_call: TRBJ1-1; cdr3_nt: TGTGCCAGCATACGACAGGCCCTAACTTCTGAAGCTTTCTTT; cdr3_aa: CASIRQALTSEAFF
d_call: -; v_call: TRBV13; clone_size: -; j_call: TRBJ2-7; cdr3_nt: TGTGCCAGCAGCTTAGGCGGGAAATCCTACGAGCAGTACTTC; cdr3_aa: CASSLGGKSYEQYF